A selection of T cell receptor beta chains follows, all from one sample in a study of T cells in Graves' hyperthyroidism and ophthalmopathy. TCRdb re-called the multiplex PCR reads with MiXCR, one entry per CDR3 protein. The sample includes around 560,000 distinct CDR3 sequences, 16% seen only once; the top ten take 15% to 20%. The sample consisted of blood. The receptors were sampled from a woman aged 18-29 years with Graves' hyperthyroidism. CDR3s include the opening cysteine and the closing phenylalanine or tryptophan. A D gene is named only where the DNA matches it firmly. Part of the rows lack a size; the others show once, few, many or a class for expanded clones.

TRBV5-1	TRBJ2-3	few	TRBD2	CASSSGRGLAGFGTDTQYF	TGCGCCAGCAGCTCGGGCCGAGGACTAGCGGGGTTTGGCACAGATACGCAGTATTTT
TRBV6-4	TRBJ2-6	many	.	CASSNSSGANVLTF	TGTGCCAGCAGTAACAGCTCTGGGGCCAACGTCCTGACTTTC
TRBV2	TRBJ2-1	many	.	CASSEGVSRLSYNEQFF	TGTGCCAGCAGTGAAGGGGTTTCGCGACTCTCCTACAATGAGCAGTTCTTC
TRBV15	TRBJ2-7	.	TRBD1	CATSDARDRGPYEQYF	TGTGCCACCAGCGATGCACGGGACAGGGGGCCCTACGAGCAGTACTTC
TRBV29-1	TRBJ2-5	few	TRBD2	CSVAGARGTSLKAQETQYF	TGCAGCGTTGCCGGAGCCAGGGGGACTAGCCTTAAAGCCCAAGAGACCCAGTACTTC
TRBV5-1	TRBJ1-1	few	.	CASRAGALIEGTEAFF	TGCGCCAGCCGAGCCGGGGCCCTCATAGAGGGCACTGAAGCTTTCTTT
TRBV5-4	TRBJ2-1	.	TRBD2	CASSSTSGTLDEQFF	TGTGCCAGCAGCTCGACTAGCGGGACCCTCGATGAGCAGTTCTTC
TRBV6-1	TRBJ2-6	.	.	CASYQGLSYSGANVLTF	TGTGCCAGCTATCAGGGTCTATCTTACTCTGGGGCCAACGTCCTGACTTTC
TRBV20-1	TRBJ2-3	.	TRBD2	CSAWRGGGTDTQYF	TGCAGTGCCTGGCGGGGAGGGGGCACAGATACGCAGTATTTT
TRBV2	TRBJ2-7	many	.	CASTGRDGYEQYF	TGTGCCAGCACTGGCAGGGACGGCTACGAGCAGTACTTC
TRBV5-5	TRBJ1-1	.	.	CAGSFLAKNTEAFF	TGTGCCGGCAGCTTCTTGGCCAAGAACACTGAAGCTTTCTTT
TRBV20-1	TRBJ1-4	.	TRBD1	CSARVGGAYEKLFF	TGCAGTGCTAGAGTAGGGGGCGCTTACGAAAAACTGTTTTTT
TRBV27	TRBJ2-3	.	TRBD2	CASSPQEVAGGPTTDTQYF	TGTGCCAGCAGTCCACAGGAGGTAGCGGGGGGGCCAACGACAGATACGCAGTATTTT
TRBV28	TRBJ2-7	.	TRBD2	CASSPGWAGGTYEQYF	TGTGCCAGCAGCCCCGGCTGGGCGGGAGGCACGTACGAGCAGTACTTC
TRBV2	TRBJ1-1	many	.	CASSVTELNTEAFF	TGTGCCAGCAGTGTTACGGAGTTGAACACTGAAGCTTTCTTT
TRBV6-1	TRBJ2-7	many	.	CASSDSGSRGRLSEQYF	TGTGCCAGCAGTGATTCGGGTTCCCGGGGGCGACTCAGCGAGCAGTACTTC
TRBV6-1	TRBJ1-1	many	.	CASSETVNTEAFF	TGTGCCAGCAGTGAGACCGTGAACACTGAAGCTTTCTTT
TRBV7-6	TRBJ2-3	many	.	CASSLEGGGDTQYF	TGCGCCAGCAGCTTGGAGGGGGGAGGAGATACGCAGTATTTT
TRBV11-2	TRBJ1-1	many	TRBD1	CASRLTGTGLNTEAFF	TGTGCCAGCAGATTGACCGGGACAGGGCTGAACACTGAAGCTTTCTTT
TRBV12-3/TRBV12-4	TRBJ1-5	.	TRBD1	CASSRRTGVGRQPQHF	TGTGCCAGCAGTAGGAGAACAGGGGTGGGACGTCAGCCCCAGCATTTT
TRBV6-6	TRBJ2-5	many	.	CASSYGVPGDREWGAQYF	TGTGCCAGCAGTTACGGAGTTCCTGGCGACAGGGAGTGGGGGGCCCAGTACTTC
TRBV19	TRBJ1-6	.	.	CASSTRTRSYNSPLHF	TGTGCCAGTAGTACCAGGACAAGAAGCTATAATTCACCCCTCCACTTT
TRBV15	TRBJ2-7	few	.	CATSRDPMGTTFEQYF	TGTGCCACCAGCAGAGATCCCATGGGAACTACGTTTGAGCAGTACTTC
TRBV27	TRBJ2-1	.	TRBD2	CASSFGTRFRQFF	TGTGCCAGCAGTTTTGGGACTAGATTTAGGCAGTTCTTC
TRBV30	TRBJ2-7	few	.	CAWRDSGYEQYF	TGTGCCTGGAGGGACAGCGGCTACGAGCAGTACTTC
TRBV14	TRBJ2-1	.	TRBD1	CASSPGQDQFF	TGTGCCAGCAGCCCGGGACAGGACCAGTTCTTC
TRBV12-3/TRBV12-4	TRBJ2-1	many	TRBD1	CASSSAGQGNNEQFF	TGTGCCAGCAGTTCCGCTGGACAGGGGAACAATGAGCAGTTCTTC
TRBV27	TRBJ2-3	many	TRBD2	CASSLIAGGSTDTQYF	TGTGCCAGCAGTTTGATAGCGGGGGGATCCACAGATACGCAGTATTTT
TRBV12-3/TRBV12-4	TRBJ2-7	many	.	CASSPGASYEQYF	TGTGCCAGCAGCCCAGGGGCATCCTACGAGCAGTACTTC
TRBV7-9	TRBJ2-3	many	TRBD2	CASSIGTSGSTDTQYF	TGTGCCAGCAGCATCGGGACTAGCGGAAGCACAGATACGCAGTATTTT
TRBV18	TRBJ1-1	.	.	CASSVRGEHTEAFF	TGTGCCAGCTCAGTCAGGGGTGAGCACACTGAAGCTTTCTTT
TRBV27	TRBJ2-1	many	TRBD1	CASSLSTGERMDNEQFF	TGTGCCAGCAGTTTATCGACAGGGGAAAGGATGGACAATGAGCAGTTCTTC